This T cell receptor (beta chain) was recovered during a study of cytomegalovirus exposure and HLA in healthy donors. Study findings and constraints: Being indistinguishable, some V segments were excluded, TRBV6-2 and TRBV6-3 among them. A later examination showed that TCR association rates differed by HLA locus, with DRB1 most and HLA-C fewest.

On this clone itself: Its antigen is currently unknown.

The PCR was carried out with 60 Vbeta primers and 13 Jbeta primers. Produced via immunoSEQ multiplex PCR; TCRdb's table is partial and in-frame only. Altogether 130,000 to 150,000 clones are present, approximately 70% being singletons, with the ten largest covering 1% to 1.5%. V trimming: 3 bases; J trimming: 3 bases; junction bases outside the gene matches: 1. Germline CDR1 and CDR2: WSHSY and SAAADI. The CDR3 runs 13 residues. The sample was PBMCs. The chain links TRBV10-2 to TRBJ2-5; TRBD2 matches 7 bases. The sequence was obtained from a middle-aged woman in good health and CMV-seronegative. The CDR3 coding sequence is TGCGCCAGCAGTGATGGGAGGGAAGAGACCCAGTACTTC. This sequence encodes CASSDGREETQYF.